The source of this T cell receptor beta chain is a study of T cells after yellow fever vaccination. Overall study findings and caveats: After the booster, over 95% of CD4 and 75% to 90% of CD8 primary-response clones were re-detected.

Comment on this clonotype: Its cognate antigen is unknown.

This CDR3 region has 16 residues. The V gene's germline CDR1 is LGHNT and CDR2 FRNRAP. V shed 2 bases, J shed 3 bases, and the junction held 8 bases outside the gene matches. Template switching by 5'RACE produced TCR cDNA, adding a universal primer site and UMIs. One entry per CDR3 protein results from TCRdb running MiXCR on the 5' RACE reads. Of hundreds of thousands of distinct CDR3 sequences listed, 7.5% to 9.5% are singletons. The TCR was taken from a man younger than 30 who received the YFV17D yellow fever vaccine. Sample: CD4+ T cells sorted from PBMCs, taken 5 days after the yellow fever booster vaccination. The chain couples TRBV12-5 to TRBJ2-7; 9 bases match TRBD1. Written as DNA, the CDR3 is TGTGCTAGTGGTTTGACTCCGGGACAGGGCGGCTACGAGCAGTACTTC. As protein: CASGLTPGQGGYEQYF.